The 20 T cell receptor beta chains reported below all come from one sample, sequenced in a study of blood T cell repertoires in COVID-19. Method: immunoSEQ multiplex PCR; TCRdb's copy keeps in-frame clones and lacks some. The table has around 68,000 clones, approximately 88% seen once; the top ten hold 2% to 2.5%. The sample comprised peripheral blood. These receptors were collected from a human donor in a cohort sampled during active COVID-19.

The V and J genes are TRBV18 and TRBJ1-4; 7 nucleotides align to TRBD1. The CDR3 loop spans 16 amino acids. Germline V gene data show CDR1 as KGHSH and CDR2 as LQKENI. V lost 3 bases and J lost 8; bases outside the gene matches: 12. The CDR3 spells CASSPGAGGRLEKLFF. The CDR3 DNA sequence: TGTGCCAGCTCACCTGGAGCAGGGGGAAGGTTGGAAAAACTGTTTTTT. The full variable domain, completed using reference TRBV18 and TRBJ1-4, is NAGVMQNPRHLVRRRGQEARLRCSPMKGHSHVYWYRQLPEEGLKFMVYLQKENIIDESGMPKERFSAEFPKEGPSILRIQQVVRGDSAAYFCASSPGAGGRLEKLFFGSGTQLSVL.

This clone was found a few times. In nucleotides, the CDR3 is TGTGCCAGCAGCCGTGCCTTGGGACAGAACACTGAAGCTTTCTTT. Protein sequence: CASSRALGQNTEAFF. The rearrangement uses TRBV5-4 and TRBJ1-1; D possibly corresponds to TRBD1 (6 bases). The CDR3 has 15 amino acids. V was trimmed by 4 bases and J by 1 base, leaving 14 bases between them. Per the germline V gene, CDR1 is SGHNT and CDR2 is YYREEE (reference sequence).

This chain joins TRBV30 and TRBJ2-5; D unresolved. CDR1 is GTSNPN and CDR2 is SVGIG in the germline V gene (reference sequence). V was trimmed by 1 base and J by 5 bases, leaving 5 bases between them. The CDR3 has 11 amino acids. This CDR3 is CAWSGVETQYF. CDR3 DNA sequence: TGTGCCTGGAGTGGCGTGGAGACCCAGTACTTC.

The chain links TRBV30 to TRBJ1-4; a weak D match, TRBD1 (6 bases). The length of the CDR3 is 15 residues. Germline V gives CDR1 GTSNPN, CDR2 SVGIG (reference sequence). V lost 3 bases and J lost 10, with 21 bases in between. CDR3 loop: CAWRIGEQGGRKLFF. The DNA for the CDR3 is TGTGCCTGGAGAATTGGGGAACAGGGCGGCCGAAAACTGTTTTTT. The whole variable domain, filled in from reference TRBV30 and TRBJ1-4, reads SQTIHQWPATLVQPVGSPLSLECTVEGTSNPNLYWYRQAAGRGLQLLFYSVGIGQISSEVPQNLSASRPQDRQFILSSKKLLLSDSGFYLCAWRIGEQGGRKLFFGSGTQLSVL.

The J gene is TRBJ2-1, the V gene TRBV6-5, with TRBD2 identical over 10 bases. The CDR3 has 16 amino acids. Germline V gene data show CDR1 as MNHEY and CDR2 as SVGAGI. J gave up 6 bases and V 2 bases, and 7 bases lay outside the gene matches. CDR3 bases: TGTGCCAGCAGTTACCAGCCTAGCGGGAGCTTCAATGAGCAGTTCTTC. It is translated as CASSYQPSGSFNEQFF.

This sequence joins TRBV4-3 and TRBJ2-2; unclear D gene. Per the germline V gene, CDR1 is LGHNA and CDR2 is YSLEER. The CDR3 length is 13 residues. Trimming removed 0 bases at V and 7 bases at J, with 6 bases between. The CDR3 protein is CASSQDLGGELFF. In DNA, the CDR3 is TGCGCCAGCAGCCAAGACCTCGGCGGGGAGCTGTTTTTT.

The genes are TRBV5-1 and TRBJ1-2; no reliable D call. Germline CDR1 is SGHRS and CDR2 is YFSETQ. The V gene lost 4 bases and the J gene lost 7 bases, with 14 bases spanning the gap. The CDR3 covers 13 residues. Here the CDR3 reads CASSTNLDSGYTF. The DNA for the CDR3 is TGCGCCAGCAGCACCAATTTAGACTCTGGCTACACCTTC.

This chain uses TRBV19 with TRBJ1-2; D ambiguous. Trimming took off 6 bases at V and 7 bases at J, with 12 bases between the two ends. Germline V CDR1 and CDR2: LNHDA, SQIVND (reference sequence). The CDR3 loop spans 12 amino acids. The CDR3 DNA reads as TGTGCCAGTAGACCCCTAGCGGTTGGCTACACCTTC. This gives the protein CASRPLAVGYTF.

DNA for the CDR3: TGTGCCAGCAGCTGGGAGTCTAGCGGGAGCTACGAGCAGTACTTC. Translating it yields CASSWESSGSYEQYF. The chain uses TRBV5-6 and TRBJ2-7, with 10 bases that match TRBD2. Germline V gene data show CDR1 as SGHDT and CDR2 as YYEEEE. Unmatched junction bases numbered 6, after V lost 3 bases and J lost 3 bases. The CDR3 spans 15 residues.

This clone was detected once. The chain carries TRBV7-9 and TRBJ2-3, with TRBD1 identical over 9 bases. Germline assignment: CDR1 SEHNR and CDR2 FQNEAQ (reference sequence). Germline trimming cut 4 bases from V and 1 base from J; bases unmatched to any gene: 12. This CDR3 is built from 18 residues. The CDR3 loop is CASSSSVGQGYGTDTQYF. CDR3 nucleotides: TGTGCCAGCAGCTCAAGTGTGGGACAGGGTTACGGCACAGATACGCAGTATTTT.

The CDR3 DNA is TGTGCCAGCAGCCGTGAGGGACAGGGCCAGAACGAGCAGTACTTC. Encoded protein: CASSREGQGQNEQYF. This sequence joins TRBV6-2 or TRBV6-3 and TRBJ2-7, with TRBD1 matching over 9 bases. The junction had 11 bases not matched to a gene; V was cut back by 6 bases and J by 5 bases. CDR3 size: 15 residues. Per germline, CDR1 MNHEY and CDR2 SVGEGT.

The rearrangement uses TRBV3-1 (or the pseudogene TRBV3-2) and TRBJ1-6; 7 bases match TRBD1. This CDR3 contains 14 residues. CDR1 is LGHDT and CDR2 is YNNKEL in the germline V gene (reference sequence). In DNA form, the CDR3 reads TGTGCTACCAGGGGGAGCTCCTATAATTCACCCCTCCACTTT. Its protein product is CATRGSSYNSPLHF.

J is TRBJ1-2 and V is TRBV27, with D uncertain. Looked up from germline, CDR1 is MNHEY and CDR2 is SMNVEV (reference sequence). V was cut by 4 bases and J by 8 bases, with 14 bases left in between. CDR3 size: 13 residues. The CDR3 loop is CASSSEWFRGYTF. The CDR3 DNA reads TGTGCCAGCAGTTCCGAGTGGTTTCGGGGCTACACCTTC.

This chain uses TRBV7-9 with TRBJ1-1; D is uncertain. This CDR3 contains 12 residues. Germline V CDR1 and CDR2: SEHNR, FQNEAQ (reference sequence). Trimming removed 1 base from V and 7 bases from J, with 7 bases in between. This CDR3 reads CASSLEVGEAFF. In nucleotides, the CDR3 is TGTGCCAGCAGCTTAGAAGTCGGTGAAGCTTTCTTT. Variable domain in full (rest from reference TRBV7-9 and TRBJ1-1): DTGVSQNPRHKITKRGQNVTFRCDPISEHNRLYWYRQTLGQGPEFLTYFQNEAQLEKSRLLSDRFSAERPKGSFSTLEIQRTEQGDSAMYLCASSLEVGEAFFGQGTRLTVV.

The chain links TRBV7-6 to TRBJ1-6; D not resolved. There are 17 residues in the CDR3. V was clipped by 0 bases and J by 7 bases, with 16 bases between them. Germline V gene sequence: CDR1 SGHVS, CDR2 FNYEAQ. The DNA for the CDR3 is TGTGCCAGCAGCTTAGCGGAGGGCCAAAGACCCAATTCACCCCTCCACTTT. Protein product: CASSLAEGQRPNSPLHF.

The chain uses TRBV28 and TRBJ1-3; D may be TRBD1 (5 bases). The V end lost 5 bases, the J end lost 0 bases, and 14 bases lay between the germline ends. The length of the CDR3 is 16 residues. Germline V gene data show CDR1 as MDHEN and CDR2 as SYDVKM. The CDR3 nucleotides are TGTGCCAGCAGTGGGGCGGACGTCAGCTCTGGAAACACCATATATTTT. It codes for CASSGADVSSGNTIYF.

In its sample, this clone was seen once. The V call is TRBV2, the J call TRBJ2-6; TRBD1 matches 9 bases. The V segment lost 6 bases and the J segment 0 bases; nucleotides outside the gene matches: 6. CDR1 and CDR2 (germline): SNHLY, FYNNEI. The CDR3 spans 17 residues. The CDR3 protein is CASSRDRVYSGANVLTF. DNA of the CDR3: TGTGCCAGCAGCCGGGACAGGGTATACTCTGGGGCCAACGTCCTGACTTTC.

This clone was recorded once. The CDR3 DNA reads TGTGCCATCTGTCCGGGGAACACAGATACGCAGTATTTT. It specifies CAICPGNTDTQYF. The chain has TRBV10-3 and TRBJ2-3; D may be TRBD2 (5 bases). CDR3 length: 13 amino acids. The germline gives CDR1 ENHRY, CDR2 SYGVKD. Trimming cost V 8 bases and J 2 bases, with 11 bases left between them.

The V and J genes are TRBV10-1 and TRBJ1-6; 9 bases are a match to TRBD1. The trim removed 6 bases at V and 9 bases at J, leaving 9 bases unmatched. This CDR3 comprises 15 residues. Germline V gene data show CDR1 as WNHNN and CDR2 as SYGVQD (reference sequence). The CDR3 region is CASSGGTGGGSPLHF. Here the CDR3 DNA reads TGCGCCAGCAGCGGCGGTACAGGGGGCGGTTCACCCCTCCACTTT.

The CDR3 sequence is CASSLGHNEQFF. CDR3 sequence (DNA): TGTGCCAGCAGTTTAGGGCACAATGAGCAGTTCTTC. This chain links TRBV28 with TRBJ2-1; D is unresolved. The germline V gene has CDR1 MDHEN and CDR2 SYDVKM. The germline V and J ends were trimmed by 2 bases and 5 bases, with 4 bases remaining between them. CDR3 size: 12 residues.